This TCR beta chain was recorded in a study of identical twins. Study-level findings and limits: Sharing of beta out-of-frame sequences by twins showed a weaker excess.

The CDR3 is 16 residues long. Trimming took 1 base from V and 3 from J; bases not matched to a gene: 2. CDR1 LNHNV and CDR2 YYDKDF come from the germline V gene (reference sequence). A remark on this clonotype: Its antigen is as yet unknown.

cDNA molecules carried unique molecular identifiers, and template switching added a universal primer site. TCRdb re-called the 5' RACE reads with MiXCR, one entry per CDR3 protein. The data show roughly 720,000 distinct CDR3 sequences, roughly 20% seen once. This sample also appeared in a second study, on T cells expressing NK-cell markers. That work contributes: Sorted T-cell subsets CD3+CD56+NKG2C+, CD3+CD56+NKG2C- and CD3+CD56-NKG2C+ were TCR beta-sequenced. The study sequenced eight donors, seven HCMV-seropositive and one seronegative.

This TCR was sampled from a woman aged 18-29 years in good health. What was sequenced was PBMCs. The rearrangement uses TRBV15 and TRBJ2-2; 10 nucleotides line up with TRBD1. The CDR3 region is CATSRAGTGDTGELFF. As DNA, the CDR3 is TGTGCCACCAGCAGAGCCGGGACAGGGGACACCGGGGAGCTGTTTTTT.